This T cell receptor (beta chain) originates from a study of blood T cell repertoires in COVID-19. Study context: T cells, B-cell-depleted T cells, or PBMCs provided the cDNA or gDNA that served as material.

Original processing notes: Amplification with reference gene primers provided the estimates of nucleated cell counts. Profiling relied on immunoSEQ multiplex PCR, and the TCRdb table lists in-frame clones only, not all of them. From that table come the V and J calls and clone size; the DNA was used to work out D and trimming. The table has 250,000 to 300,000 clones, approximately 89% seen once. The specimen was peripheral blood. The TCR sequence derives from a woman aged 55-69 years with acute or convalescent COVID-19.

The CDR3: CASSLQETQYF. CDR3 DNA: TGTGCCAGCAGTCTCCAAGAGACCCAGTACTTC. V is TRBV6-2 or TRBV6-3 and J is TRBJ2-5; D is undetermined. CDR3 length equals 11 residues. Trimming removed 5 bases from V and 1 base from J, with 2 bases in between. Germline V gene data show CDR1 as MNHEY and CDR2 as SVGEGT.